Below are 11 T cell receptor beta chains sequenced from a single sample in a study of T cell changes during pregnancy in multiple sclerosis. The protocol was immunoSEQ multiplex PCR, while the TCRdb copy is restricted to in-frame clones and leaves out a portion. Of tens of thousands of clones listed, approximately 94% are singletons. This sample comprised CD8+ T cells from peripheral blood mononuclear cells, obtained before pregnancy. Receptor source: a female donor with multiple sclerosis, enrolled in a pregnancy study.

This chain connects TRBV11-2 to TRBJ2-3, with D unclear. The CDR3 totals 14 residues. Trimming took off 4 bases at V and 3 bases at J, with 11 bases between the two ends. From germline, CDR1 is SGHAT and CDR2 FQNNGV. CDR3 residues: CASSYPSRTDTQYF. As DNA, the CDR3 is TGTGCCAGCAGCTACCCCTCGAGAACAGATACGCAGTATTTT.

The V and J genes are TRBV2 and TRBJ2-3, with 8 bases fitting TRBD1. The CDR3 is 15 amino acids. Germline V gene lookup returns CDR1 SNHLY and CDR2 FYNNEI. J was trimmed by 4 bases and V by 3 bases; bases with no gene match: 6. The DNA for the CDR3 is TGTGCCAGCAGTGATGGGCAGGGGGCCCCAGATACGCAGTATTTT. Its protein is CASSDGQGAPDTQYF.

The chain employs TRBV4-1 and TRBJ2-2, with D perhaps TRBD2 (6 bases). CDR3 length: 17 residues. Trimming removed 3 bases at V and 0 bases at J, with 14 bases between. The V gene's germline CDR1 is MGHRA and CDR2 YSYEKL. In DNA form, the CDR3 reads TGCGCCAGCAGCCAGGGTCCTCGCGGGGCGAACACCGGGGAGCTGTTTTTT. The encoded protein is CASSQGPRGANTGELFF.

The chain joins TRBV27 to TRBJ1-5, with a tentative D call TRBD1 (5 bases). This CDR3 is built from 13 residues. The germline V and J ends were trimmed by 5 bases and 3 bases, with 8 bases remaining between them. Germline V gives CDR1 MNHEY, CDR2 SMNVEV (reference sequence). CDR3: CASSDSTNQPQHF. In DNA form, the CDR3 reads TGTGCCAGCAGTGACAGCACCAATCAGCCCCAGCATTTT.

A single count supports this clone. The chain joins TRBV19 to TRBJ2-7; D unresolved. Germline-derived CDR1 and CDR2 are LNHDA and SQIVND (reference sequence). The CDR3 contains 13 residues. The V and J ends lost 3 bases and 0 bases respectively, with 6 bases between them. The CDR3 region is CASSMTSSYEQYF. DNA for the CDR3: TGTGCCAGTAGTATGACAAGCTCCTACGAGCAGTACTTC.

This chain's CDR3 is CASSLGAGGVYEQYF. The CDR3, as DNA: TGTGCCAGCAGTTTGGGGGCGGGAGGGGTTTACGAGCAGTACTTC. J is TRBJ2-7 and V is TRBV27, with 9 bases matching TRBD2. V was pared by 3 bases and J by 4 bases, with 7 bases of the junction left unmatched. Germline V CDR1 and CDR2: MNHEY, SMNVEV (reference sequence). This CDR3 contains 15 residues.

This chain connects TRBV6-6 to TRBJ2-1; 11 bases fit TRBD1. From germline, CDR1 is MNHNY and CDR2 SVGAGI (reference sequence). Unmatched junction bases numbered 7, after V lost 8 bases and J lost 4 bases. The CDR3 sequence is 15 residues long. This CDR3 is CASETGTGGYNEQFF. For the CDR3, the DNA is TGTGCCAGCGAGACCGGGACAGGGGGATACAATGAGCAGTTCTTC.

The chain links TRBV27 to TRBJ2-1; TRBD1 matches 9 bases. The CDR3 is made up of 15 amino acids. Germline V gene data show CDR1 as MNHEY and CDR2 as SMNVEV (reference sequence). Germline trimming cut 8 bases from V and 5 bases from J; bases unmatched to any gene: 10. The CDR3 loop reads CASEPGTGLNNEQFF. The CDR3 nucleotides are TGTGCCAGCGAACCCGGGACAGGGCTAAACAATGAGCAGTTCTTC.

The chain links TRBV5-6 to TRBJ1-2; D is unresolved. V lost 0 bases, J lost 3 bases, and 12 bases lay in between. Germline V gives CDR1 SGHDT, CDR2 YYEEEE. This CDR3 has 15 amino acids. This CDR3 reads CASSLVSVSYYGYTF. In DNA form, the CDR3 reads TGTGCCAGCAGCTTGGTTAGCGTATCTTACTATGGCTACACCTTC.

The chain employs TRBV19 and TRBJ2-1; TRBD1 might be the D (6 bases). V lost 4 bases, J lost 4 bases, and 14 bases lay in between. The germline V gene encodes CDR1 LNHDA and CDR2 SQIVND (reference sequence). This CDR3 comprises 15 residues. CDR3: CASSNHRDGYNEQFF. The CDR3 nucleotides are TGTGCCAGTAGTAACCACAGGGACGGGTACAATGAGCAGTTCTTC.

This clone appeared once. The chain carries TRBV29-1 and TRBJ2-3; TRBD2 matches at 7 bases. CDR3 size: 15 residues. Trimming removed 5 bases from V and 5 bases from J; junction bases left unmatched: 13. CDR1 and CDR2 from the germline V gene are SQVTM and ANQGSEA. The CDR3 sequence: CSVFGREDNVDTQYF. DNA of the CDR3: TGCAGCGTTTTCGGTCGGGAGGATAATGTAGATACGCAGTATTTT.